Listed here is a single T cell receptor (beta chain). What this receptor recognizes is not known. The sample holds no much larger clone one base away, and base qualities are not on file. These data are taken from a study of blood T cell repertoires in COVID-19 (dated by TCRdb to about 2020). Regarding the research as a whole: Collaborator samples came from the United States, Italy and Spain and covered acute and convalescent phases of COVID-19. The samples were drawn from the first 160 participants of the ongoing ImmuneRACE study and from 1,254 subjects provided by 6 global collaborators. Deeply sampled blood TCRbeta repertoires from subjects exposed to, actively infected with, or recovered from COVID-19 were included in the dataset. Where available, HLA class I and class II types were taken from metadata supplied by the sample provider and were not determined by assay-based typing. The repertoires were released in a freely available public database meant as a resource for research on the immune response to SARS-CoV-2. The prospective study material was composed of cDNA or gDNA derived from T cells, B-cell-depleted T cells, or PBMCs. The sample metadata nearly always contained a de-identified subject ID, COVID-19 status, age in years and sex.

General study outcomes and caveats: How much clinical and demographic metadata was included differed by source and by participant, and the metadata was provided uncurated.

The immunoSEQ Assay, a bias-controlled multiplex PCR, was used to amplify TCRbeta CDR3 regions from genomic DNA. Processing in the source paper ran as follows. The number of nucleated cells in each sample was estimated by amplification of reference gene primers within the assay. To quantify the absolute abundance of each unique TCRbeta CDR3 rearrangement, sequence reads were collapsed and filtered. For each sample, productive Simpson clonality was calculated by taking the square root of Simpson's diversity index across productive rearrangements. TCRdb took over this immuneACCESS table, retaining in-frame rearrangements with V and J assigned. Such tables are incomplete; in checked studies, under half of the missing clones stem from an unresolved V gene, and the remainder is unexplained. The DNA gave D and trimming, while V, J and clone size come from that table. The sample yields over 85,000 clones; less than 85% were counted once. Around 3.5% of the sample rests with the top ten.

Collaborating institutions collected whole blood in K2EDTA tubes following their own protocols. For TCRbeta analysis, collaborator samples were shipped as frozen whole blood, as isolated PBMCs, or as DNA extracted from either sample type. The CDR3 holds 16 amino acids from the cysteine to the phenylalanine. Of the read, only the CDR3 DNA is kept; its 48 bases are in frame from base 1. Germline trimming: 0 bases from V, 3 bases from J; junction bases outside gene matches: 4. CDR1 and CDR2 were assigned from the germline V gene as KGHSH and LQKENI. What was sequenced was peripheral blood. The sequence links TRBV18 to TRBJ1-4; TRBD1 fits 7 bases in the junction. The clonotype comes from a woman at least 80 years old with acute or convalescent COVID-19. The DNA sequence is as follows: TGTGCCAGCTCACCACCGAACGGACAGGCTAATGAAAAACTGTTTTTT. Translated, it reads CASSPPNGQANEKLFF.